A single sample gave rise to the 28 T cell receptor beta chains below, sequenced in a study of T cell responses to AZD1222 COVID-19 vaccine. Here immunoSEQ multiplex PCR was the method, and the copy in TCRdb shows in-frame clones only, minus some. Here the sample spans more than 120,000 clones, approximately 91% being singletons. The material was peripheral blood, obtained 28 days after the second dose of the MenACWY control vaccine. These receptors originate from an adult who received the MenACWY meningococcal vaccine as a control.

V and J are TRBV7-9 and TRBJ2-5; 7 nucleotides agree with TRBD2. The CDR3 length is 16 residues. In germline, CDR1 is SEHNR, CDR2 FQNEAQ (reference sequence). Unmatched junction bases numbered 13, after V lost 5 bases and J lost 4 bases. This CDR3 is CASSSKTLAVPETQYF. The CDR3 DNA reads TGTGCCAGCAGCAGCAAGACGCTAGCGGTCCCAGAGACCCAGTACTTC.

J is TRBJ1-3 and V is TRBV29-1, with D perhaps matching TRBD1 (5 bases). Trimming pared 5 bases from V and 3 bases from J, leaving 20 bases between. The CDR3 totals 16 residues. The germline V gene has CDR1 SQVTM and CDR2 ANQGSEA. CDR3 loop: CSVRQPASVRGNTIYF. CDR3 nucleotide sequence: TGCAGCGTTCGACAGCCAGCTAGCGTACGTGGAAACACCATATATTTT.

This chain links TRBV15 with TRBJ2-3; 11 nucleotides align to TRBD2. Germline CDR1 is LNHNV and CDR2 is YYDKDF (reference sequence). The CDR3 consists of 15 residues. Unmatched junction bases numbered 7, after V lost 5 bases and J lost 6 bases. In DNA form, the CDR3 reads TGTGCCACCAGCGCTAGACTAGCGGGGACCGATACGCAGTATTTT. It translates to CATSARLAGTDTQYF.

Here the CDR3 reads CATSDSGPGRKETQYF. In nucleotides, the CDR3 is TGTGCCACCAGTGATTCAGGACCAGGGAGGAAGGAGACCCAGTACTTC. V gene TRBV24-1 combines with J gene TRBJ2-5; perhaps TRBD2 as D (6 bases). The V end was cut by 2 bases, the J end by 5 bases, with 17 bases between. The CDR3 length is 16 residues. CDR1 is KGHDR and CDR2 is SFDVKD in the germline V gene.

The V gene is TRBV11-1, the J gene TRBJ2-7; 10 bases agree with TRBD1. Germline trimming cut 5 bases from V and 6 bases from J; bases unmatched to any gene: 10. This CDR3 region has 15 residues. Germline CDR1 reads SGHAT; CDR2 reads FQDESV (reference sequence). In nucleotides, the CDR3 is TGTGCCAGCAGCGCCACCGGGACAGGGGTCGTCGAGCAGTACTTC. Residues: CASSATGTGVVEQYF.

This clone was seen only once. V is TRBV24-1 and J is TRBJ2-6; the D is unclear. The CDR3 has 17 amino acids. V was clipped by 4 bases and J by 2 bases, with 14 bases between them. Germline CDR1 KGHDR, CDR2 SFDVKD. The DNA of the CDR3 is TGTGCCACCAGTGACCCAATGGGGTTGGCTGGGGCCAACGTCCTGACTTTC. It translates to CATSDPMGLAGANVLTF.

The chain couples TRBV2 to TRBJ2-7; D uncertain. The CDR3 extends over 13 amino acids. The germline V and J ends were trimmed by 4 bases and 5 bases, with 12 bases remaining between them. Germline values: CDR1 SNHLY, CDR2 FYNNEI. CDR3 in DNA: TGTGCCAGCAGTGGCTACCTCGGCCACGAGCAGTACTTC. It specifies CASSGYLGHEQYF. Complete variable domain (other parts from reference TRBV2 and TRBJ2-7): EPEVTQTPSHQVTQMGQEVILRCVPISNHLYFYWYRQILGQKVEFLVSFYNNEISEKSEIFDDQFSVERPDGSNFTLKIRSTKLEDSAMYFCASSGYLGHEQYFGPGTRLTVT.

This clone has only a few counts. The chain couples TRBV18 to TRBJ1-5; a weak D match, TRBD1 (6 bases). Germline V gene lookup returns CDR1 KGHSH and CDR2 LQKENI. CDR3 size: 13 residues. Trimming removed 6 bases at V and 7 bases at J, with 13 bases between. CDR3 DNA sequence: TGTGCCAGCTCTATAGACAGGACCCAGCCCCAGCATTTT. Translating gives CASSIDRTQPQHF.

Of note for this clone: One junction end disagrees with the germline gene, perhaps due to a read error. The J gene is TRBJ2-1, the V gene TRBV7-7; D gene ambiguous. The CDR3 spans 14 residues. Germline V CDR1 and CDR2: SSHAT, FNYEAQ (reference sequence). DNA of the CDR3: TGTGCTAGCAGCCAAATTAATGCTTACAATGAGCAGTTCTTC. It translates to CASSQINAYNEQFF. The variable domain in full, completed from reference TRBV7-7 and TRBJ2-1, reads GAGVSQSPRYKVTKRGQDVTLRCDPISSHATLYWYQQALGQGPEFLTYFNYEAQPDKSGLPSDRFSAERPEGSISTLTIQRTEQRDSAMYRCASSQINAYNEQFFGPGTRLTVL.

The chain is built from TRBV7-2 and TRBJ1-2; D ambiguous. Germline loops: CDR1 SGHTA, CDR2 FQGNSA. Trimming left V 7 bases short and J 8 bases short, with 14 bases between. There are 12 residues in the CDR3. The CDR3 DNA sequence: TGTGCCAGCAAACGGGTGGATAGGGGCTACACCTTC. Encoded protein: CASKRVDRGYTF.

CDR3 sequence reads: CASSYQEGAGAQSSYNEQFF. The CDR3 DNA sequence: TGTGCCAGCAGTTACCAGGAAGGAGCGGGAGCCCAGAGCTCCTACAATGAGCAGTTCTTC. The chain uses TRBV6-2 or TRBV6-3 and TRBJ2-1; 8 bases are a match to TRBD2. J was trimmed by 0 bases and V by 2 bases; bases with no gene match: 15. Germline assignment: CDR1 MNHEY and CDR2 SVGEGT. The CDR3 runs to 20 residues.

This clone was detected only once. The CDR3 protein is CASSRSTGGGGGYTF. In DNA form, the CDR3 reads TGTGCCAGCAGTCGTTCTACAGGGGGCGGCGGCGGCTACACCTTC. The chain has TRBV2 and TRBJ1-2; 9 bases map to TRBD1. Per the germline V gene, CDR1 is SNHLY and CDR2 is FYNNEI. Trimming took 5 bases from V and 8 from J; bases not matched to a gene: 12. The CDR3 consists of 15 residues.

The CDR3 nucleotides are TGTGCCAGCAGCCGGGACAGCCTCTACGAGCAGTACTTC. This codes for CASSRDSLYEQYF. This chain joins TRBV4-2 and TRBJ2-7; 7 positions match TRBD1. Germline loops: CDR1 LGHNA, CDR2 YNFKEQ. This CDR3 region has 13 residues. The trim removed 4 bases at V and 3 bases at J, leaving 3 bases unmatched.

The V and J genes are TRBV6-2 or TRBV6-3 and TRBJ1-1, with D possibly matching TRBD1 (6 bases). From germline, CDR1 is MNHEY and CDR2 SVGEGT. The CDR3 is 14 amino acids. V was trimmed by 6 bases and J by 0 bases, leaving 11 bases between them. The CDR3 sequence is CASSPGTLNTEAFF. CDR3 nucleotides: TGTGCCAGCAGCCCCGGGACATTGAACACTGAAGCTTTCTTT.

This clone occurred once. The rearrangement joins TRBV30 to TRBJ2-5, with D uncertain. Per the germline V gene, CDR1 is GTSNPN and CDR2 is SVGIG (reference sequence). This CDR3 has 12 residues. Deletions cut 4 bases from V and 5 bases from J, with 11 bases between. The CDR3 DNA reads as TGTGCCTGGATCCCCGTGGTTGAGACCCAGTACTTC. Translation gives CAWIPVVETQYF.

This chain uses TRBV7-9 with TRBJ1-6; no reliable D call. CDR1 is SEHNR, CDR2 FQNEAQ, per germline (reference sequence). The V gene lost 5 bases and the J gene lost 9 bases, with 14 bases spanning the gap. CDR3 size: 14 residues. The CDR3 sequence: CASSHRAPGSPLHF. In DNA form, the CDR3 reads TGTGCCAGCAGCCATCGCGCGCCCGGTTCACCCCTCCACTTT.

In its sample, this clone was seen once. The V and J genes are TRBV3-1 (or the pseudogene TRBV3-2) and TRBJ1-1; D ambiguous. This CDR3 spans 14 amino acids. CDR1 and CDR2 from the germline V gene are LGHDT and YNNKEL (reference sequence). Trimming stripped 4 bases from V and 4 bases from J, with 13 bases between. The CDR3 loop is CASSPASGGTEAFF. The CDR3 coding sequence is TGTGCCAGCAGCCCAGCGTCAGGTGGCACTGAAGCTTTCTTT.

This chain joins TRBV2 and TRBJ2-1; 10 bases align to TRBD2. The CDR3 is 16 residues long. The trim removed 9 bases at V and 1 base at J, leaving 9 bases unmatched. The germline CDR1 and CDR2 sequences are SNHLY and FYNNEI. The CDR3 region is CARGGASGGSYNEQFF. The CDR3 DNA follows: TGTGCCAGGGGAGGGGCTAGCGGGGGTTCCTACAATGAGCAGTTCTTC.

This sequence joins TRBV9 and TRBJ1-3; 7 positions agree with TRBD1. Germline loops: CDR1 SGDLS, CDR2 YYNGEE. The V segment lost 4 bases and the J segment 0 bases; nucleotides outside the gene matches: 10. The CDR3 runs 17 residues. The CDR3: CASSPRATGLSGNTIYF. CDR3 DNA: TGTGCCAGCAGCCCTCGGGCGACAGGGCTCTCTGGAAACACCATATATTTT.

The chain uses TRBV24-1 and TRBJ2-7; 9 bases are a match to TRBD1. In germline, CDR1 is KGHDR, CDR2 SFDVKD. The J segment lost 2 bases and the V segment lost 4 bases, leaving 2 bases of the junction unmatched. CDR3 length equals 14 residues. The DNA of the CDR3 is TGTGCCACCAGTGAACAGGGGGCGACCTACGAGCAGTACTTC. Its protein is CATSEQGATYEQYF.

This clone was recorded once. An end of the junction differs from the germline gene, which may be a read error. This CDR3 reads CASSDLAGVYHF. CDR3 coding DNA: TGTGCCAGCAGTGATCTAGCGGGAGTATACCATTTT. The chain has TRBV12-3 or TRBV12-4 and TRBJ2-3; 10 bases agree with TRBD2. The CDR3 totals 12 residues.

The chain combines TRBV5-4 with TRBJ2-3, with D tentatively TRBD2 (5 bases). V gave up 3 bases and J gave up 3 bases, with 11 bases separating them. This CDR3 is built from 14 residues. Per germline, CDR1 SGHNT and CDR2 YYREEE (reference sequence). The CDR3 is CASSSGGPTDTQYF. The CDR3, as DNA: TGTGCCAGCAGCTCCGGAGGCCCAACAGATACGCAGTATTTT.

The chain links TRBV6-4 to TRBJ2-2; possibly TRBD2 for D (5 bases). Germline V gene sequence: CDR1 MRHNA, CDR2 SNTAGT. The ends were cut back, 6 bases at V and 1 base at J, with 9 bases in the middle. CDR3 length: 14 amino acids. In nucleotides, the CDR3 is TGTGCCAGCAGGCGGGCAGGGAACACCGGGGAGCTGTTTTTT. Protein product: CASRRAGNTGELFF.

This clone was counted only a few times. The chain uses TRBV5-4 and TRBJ1-4; TRBD1 agrees at 7 bases. Per germline, CDR1 SGHNT and CDR2 YYREEE (reference sequence). The V and J ends lost 4 bases and 4 bases, in that order; junction bases with no gene match: 4. CDR3 size: 14 residues. Here the CDR3 DNA reads TGTGCCAGCAGCCGACAGGGCCTTAATGAAAAACTGTTTTTT. Its protein is CASSRQGLNEKLFF.

This chain connects TRBV7-8 to TRBJ2-1, with TRBD2 matching 13 bases. CDR3 length equals 17 residues. The V gene end was trimmed by 0 bases and the J gene end by 7 bases; junction bases not matched to a gene: 6. CDR1 is SGHVS, CDR2 FQNEAQ, per germline. The CDR3: CASSLAGTSGGANEQFF. The CDR3 DNA is TGTGCCAGCAGCTTAGCAGGTACTAGCGGGGGGGCGAATGAGCAGTTCTTC.

V usage is TRBV15 and J usage is TRBJ2-1; 7 bases are shared with TRBD2. CDR1 and CDR2 from the germline V gene are LNHNV and YYDKDF (reference sequence). J gave up 2 bases and V 4 bases, and 5 bases lay outside the gene matches. The CDR3 is 15 residues long. CDR3 residues: CATSTEAGTYNEQFF. The CDR3 coding sequence is TGTGCCACCAGCACAGAAGCGGGGACCTACAATGAGCAGTTCTTC.

The V gene is TRBV7-8, the J gene TRBJ2-7; D possibly corresponds to TRBD2 (6 bases). Between the trimmed V and J ends, which lost 5 bases and 7 bases, there was a span of 12 bases. This CDR3 has 12 residues. Germline V gene lookup returns CDR1 SGHVS and CDR2 FQNEAQ. CDR3 bases: TGTGCCAGCAGCCTTGCGGGGTGGGAGCAGTACTTC. It translates to CASSLAGWEQYF.

This clone appeared a single time. This rearrangement joins TRBV5-1 to TRBJ1-2, with 8 positions matching TRBD1. V lost 2 bases to trimming and J lost 6 bases; unmatched junction nucleotides: 9. The CDR3 has 15 residues. Germline V gene data show CDR1 as SGHRS and CDR2 as YFSETQ. The DNA of the CDR3 is TGCGCCAGCAGCTTTACGTTGCAGGGGGCGGATGGCTACACCTTC. Its protein product is CASSFTLQGADGYTF.